This is a list of T cell receptor beta chains from one sample in a study of identical twins. TCRdb re-called the 5' RACE reads with MiXCR, one entry per CDR3 protein. The sample yields more than 1.5 million distinct CDR3 sequences, around a third seen once. The sample comprised cord blood. The origin of the receptors is a newborn girl in good health. The CDR3 runs from the conserved cysteine through the conserved F or W. Fields, in order: D gene, J gene, V gene, clone size, CDR3 protein, CDR3 DNA. D genes are given only for firm matches. The size field is filled for only some rows; it gives once, few, many or a size class.

D: TRBD2; J: TRBJ2-1; V: TRBV7-9; size: few; CDR3: CASSWGLAVHNEQFF; DNA: TGTGCCAGCAGCTGGGGACTAGCAGTCCACAATGAGCAGTTCTTC
D: TRBD2; J: TRBJ2-7; V: TRBV20-1; size: NA; CDR3: CSARDRSSGEGLNYEQYF; DNA: TGCAGTGCTAGAGATCGGTCTAGCGGGGAGGGCCTTAATTACGAGCAGTACTTC
D: NA; J: TRBJ2-1; V: TRBV19; size: NA; CDR3: CASSMGLPGDIEQFF; DNA: TGTGCCAGTAGTATGGGACTCCCTGGGGATATTGAGCAGTTCTTC
D: TRBD1; J: TRBJ1-1; V: TRBV19; size: NA; CDR3: CASSGTGGVLKTEAFF; DNA: TGTGCCAGTAGCGGGACAGGGGGCGTGTTGAAGACTGAAGCTTTCTTT
D: NA; J: TRBJ2-1; V: TRBV5-1; size: NA; CDR3: CASRLGEGSNEQFF; DNA: TGCGCCAGCAGATTGGGAGAGGGTTCCAATGAGCAGTTCTTC
D: TRBD2; J: TRBJ2-1; V: TRBV4-1; size: once; CDR3: CASSQGRGGQYNEQFF; DNA: TGCGCCAGCAGCCAAGGACGGGGGGGCCAGTACAATGAGCAGTTCTTC
D: TRBD2; J: TRBJ2-1; V: TRBV3-1; size: NA; CDR3: CASSPWTSGGNNEQFF; DNA: TGTGCCAGCAGCCCGTGGACTAGCGGGGGGAACAATGAGCAGTTCTTC
D: NA; J: TRBJ2-1; V: TRBV5-6; size: NA; CDR3: CASSAPQGPPYNEQFF; DNA: TGTGCCAGCAGCGCTCCACAGGGCCCTCCTTACAATGAGCAGTTCTTC
D: NA; J: TRBJ1-1; V: TRBV6-1; size: NA; CDR3: CASTSMRGTEAFF; DNA: TGTGCCAGCACTTCAATGAGGGGTACTGAAGCTTTCTTT
D: TRBD2; J: TRBJ2-3; V: TRBV11-1; size: NA; CDR3: CASSLARLAGGRTDAQYF; DNA: TGTGCCAGCAGCTTAGCCCGCCTAGCGGGGGGGCGTACAGATGCGCAGTATTTT
D: TRBD1; J: TRBJ2-4; V: TRBV5-1; size: NA; CDR3: CASSPLRQGSNGNIQYF; DNA: TGCGCCAGCAGCCCTCTCAGACAGGGGAGCAATGGGAACATTCAGTACTTC
D: TRBD1; J: TRBJ2-7; V: TRBV27; size: few; CDR3: CASSSGTAGTYEQYF; DNA: TGTGCCAGCAGTTCCGGGACAGCCGGGACCTACGAGCAGTACTTC
D: NA; J: TRBJ1-5; V: TRBV2; size: NA; CDR3: CASNEEGTPNQPQHF; DNA: TGTGCCAGCAATGAGGAAGGGACTCCCAATCAGCCCCAGCATTTT
D: TRBD2; J: TRBJ2-5; V: TRBV5-1; size: NA; CDR3: CASSPTSRLQEETQYF; DNA: TGCGCCAGCAGCCCGACTAGCAGACTACAAGAGGAGACCCAGTACTTC
D: NA; J: TRBJ1-2; V: TRBV14; size: NA; CDR3: CASSQDTGWSGYTF; DNA: TGTGCCAGCAGCCAAGATACAGGGTGGTCCGGCTACACCTTC
D: NA; J: TRBJ1-4; V: TRBV20-1; size: NA; CDR3: CSASLGVRNEKLFF; DNA: TGCAGTGCTAGTCTAGGAGTCCGGAATGAAAAACTGTTTTTT
D: NA; J: TRBJ1-2; V: TRBV3-1; size: few; CDR3: CASSQHTGHGGYTF; DNA: TGTGCCAGCAGCCAACATACAGGGCACGGTGGCTACACCTTC
D: TRBD1; J: TRBJ2-5; V: TRBV5-1; size: NA; CDR3: CASSLPDRAQETQYF; DNA: TGCGCCAGCAGCTTGCCGGACAGGGCGCAAGAGACCCAGTACTTC
D: NA; J: TRBJ1-5; V: TRBV12-3/TRBV12-4; size: NA; CDR3: CASSLLQLWGNQPQHF; DNA: TGTGCCAGCAGTCTCCTCCAGTTGTGGGGCAATCAGCCCCAGCATTTT
D: NA; J: TRBJ2-6; V: TRBV25-1; size: few; CDR3: CASSEVGANVLTF; DNA: TGTGCCAGCAGTGAGGTCGGGGCCAACGTCCTGACTTTC
D: NA; J: TRBJ2-3; V: TRBV21-1; size: NA; CDR3: CASSKKGTKEDGTTFLDTQYF; DNA: TGTGCCAGCAGCAAAAAAGGGACGAAAGAAGACGGGACAACATTCTTAGATACGCAGTATTTT
D: TRBD1; J: TRBJ1-1; V: TRBV29-1; size: NA; CDR3: CSVGQGPNTEAFF; DNA: TGCAGCGTTGGACAGGGTCCGAACACTGAAGCTTTCTTT
D: NA; J: TRBJ2-5; V: TRBV20-1; size: few; CDR3: CSADDWGETQYF; DNA: TGCAGTGCTGATGACTGGGGGGAGACCCAGTACTTC
D: TRBD1; J: TRBJ2-1; V: TRBV20-1; size: many; CDR3: CSAPGQGNEQFF; DNA: TGCAGCGCCCCCGGACAGGGCAATGAGCAGTTCTTC
D: TRBD2; J: TRBJ2-1; V: TRBV7-2; size: NA; CDR3: CASSFAASGSFNEQFF; DNA: TGTGCCAGCAGCTTTGCCGCTAGCGGGTCTTTCAATGAGCAGTTCTTC